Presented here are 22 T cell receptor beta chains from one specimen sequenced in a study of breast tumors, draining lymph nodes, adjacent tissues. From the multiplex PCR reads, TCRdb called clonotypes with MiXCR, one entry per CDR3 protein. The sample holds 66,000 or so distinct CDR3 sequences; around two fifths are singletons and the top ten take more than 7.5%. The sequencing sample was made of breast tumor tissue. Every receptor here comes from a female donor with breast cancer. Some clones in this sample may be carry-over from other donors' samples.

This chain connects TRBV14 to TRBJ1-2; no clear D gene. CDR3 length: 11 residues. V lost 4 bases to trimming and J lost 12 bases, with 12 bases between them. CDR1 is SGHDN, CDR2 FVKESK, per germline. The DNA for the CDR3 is TGTGCCAGCAGCCTTAAGGATGGAAACACCTTC. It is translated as CASSLKDGNTF. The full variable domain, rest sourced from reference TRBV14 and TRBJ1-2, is EAGVTQFPSHSVIEKGQTVTLRCDPISGHDNLYWYRRVMGKEIKFLLHFVKESKQDESGMPNNRFLAERTGGTYSTLKVQPAELEDSGVYFCASSLKDGNTFGSGTRLTVV.

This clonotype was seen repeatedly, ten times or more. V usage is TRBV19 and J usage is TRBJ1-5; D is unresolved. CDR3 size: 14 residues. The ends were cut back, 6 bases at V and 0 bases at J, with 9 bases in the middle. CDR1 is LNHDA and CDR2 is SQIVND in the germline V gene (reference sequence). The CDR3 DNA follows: TGTGCCAGTAGAATCCAGTATAGCAATCAGCCCCAGCATTTT. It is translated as CASRIQYSNQPQHF.

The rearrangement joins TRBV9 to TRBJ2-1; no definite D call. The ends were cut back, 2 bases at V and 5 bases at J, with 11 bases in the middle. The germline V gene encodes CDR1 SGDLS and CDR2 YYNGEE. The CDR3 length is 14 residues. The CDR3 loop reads CASSVALWDNEQFF. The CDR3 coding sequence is TGTGCCAGCAGCGTTGCCCTATGGGACAATGAGCAGTTCTTC.

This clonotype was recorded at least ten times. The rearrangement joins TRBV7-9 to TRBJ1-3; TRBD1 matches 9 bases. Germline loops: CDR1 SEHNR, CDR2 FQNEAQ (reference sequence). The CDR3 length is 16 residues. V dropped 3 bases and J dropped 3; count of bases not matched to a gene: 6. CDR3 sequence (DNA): TGTGCCAGCAGCTTTGTGACAGGGGGTTTTGGAAACACCATATATTTT. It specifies CASSFVTGGFGNTIYF.

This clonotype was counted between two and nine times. The CDR3 DNA sequence: TGTGCCAGCAGTCACACCTGGGACAGGGGGCTAGCGAGGGCCTACGAGCAGTACTTC. This translates into CASSHTWDRGLARAYEQYF. The chain couples TRBV6-5 to TRBJ2-7, with 12 nucleotides matching TRBD1. Trimming cost V 5 bases and J 2 bases; bases outside gene matches: 16. CDR1 and CDR2 (germline): MNHEY, SVGAGI. The CDR3 totals 19 residues.

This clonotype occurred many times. CDR3 sequence reads: CASSLVLGRRSNQPQHF. The CDR3 DNA follows: TGTGCCAGCAGTTTAGTCTTGGGAAGGAGGAGCAATCAGCCCCAGCATTTT. The chain is built from TRBV28 and TRBJ1-5; D unresolved. Germline V gene sequence: CDR1 MDHEN, CDR2 SYDVKM. The CDR3 contains 17 residues. The ends were cut back, 2 bases at V and 1 base at J, with 15 bases in the middle.

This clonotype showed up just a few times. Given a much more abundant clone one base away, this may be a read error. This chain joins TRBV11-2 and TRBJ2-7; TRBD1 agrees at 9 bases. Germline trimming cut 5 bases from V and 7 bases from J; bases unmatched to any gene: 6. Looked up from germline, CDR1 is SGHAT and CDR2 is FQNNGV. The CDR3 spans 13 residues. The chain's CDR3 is CASSRDRAAEQYF. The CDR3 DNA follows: TGTGCCAGCAGCCGGGACAGGGCGGCTGAGCAGTACTTC. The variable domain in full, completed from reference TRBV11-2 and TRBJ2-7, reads EAGVAQSPRYKIIEKRQSVAFWCNPISGHATLYWYQQILGQGPKLLIQFQNNGVVDDSQLPKDRFSAERLKGVDSTLKIQPAKLEDSAVYLCASSRDRAAEQYFGPGTRLTVT.

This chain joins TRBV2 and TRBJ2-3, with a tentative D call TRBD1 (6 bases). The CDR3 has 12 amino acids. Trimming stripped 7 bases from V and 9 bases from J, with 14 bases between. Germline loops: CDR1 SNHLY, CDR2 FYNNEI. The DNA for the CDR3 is TGTGCCAGCATAGGAACAGGGACCACGCAGTATTTT. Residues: CASIGTGTTQYF.

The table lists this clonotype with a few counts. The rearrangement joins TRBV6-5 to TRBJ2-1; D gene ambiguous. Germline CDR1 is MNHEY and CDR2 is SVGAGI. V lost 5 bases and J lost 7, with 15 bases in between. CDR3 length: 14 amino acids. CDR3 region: CASSHVRLLNEQFF. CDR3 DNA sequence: TGTGCCAGCAGTCACGTCCGGCTTCTTAATGAGCAGTTCTTC.

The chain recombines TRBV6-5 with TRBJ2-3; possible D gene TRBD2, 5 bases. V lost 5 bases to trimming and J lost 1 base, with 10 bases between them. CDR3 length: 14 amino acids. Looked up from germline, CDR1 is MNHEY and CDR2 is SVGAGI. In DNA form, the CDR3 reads TGTGCCAGCAGTCACGGGGTTGGCACAGATACGCAGTATTTT. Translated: CASSHGVGTDTQYF.

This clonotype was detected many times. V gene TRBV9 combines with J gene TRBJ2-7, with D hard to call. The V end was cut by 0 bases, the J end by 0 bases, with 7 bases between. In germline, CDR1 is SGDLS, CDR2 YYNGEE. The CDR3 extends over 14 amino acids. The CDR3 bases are TGTGCCAGCAGCGTAGGCCCTAGCTCCTACGAGCAGTACTTC. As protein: CASSVGPSSYEQYF.

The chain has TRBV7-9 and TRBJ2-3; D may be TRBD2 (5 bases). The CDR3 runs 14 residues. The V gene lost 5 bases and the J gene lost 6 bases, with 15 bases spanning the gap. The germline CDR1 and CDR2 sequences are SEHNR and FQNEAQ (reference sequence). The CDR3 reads CASSVWTGRDTQYF. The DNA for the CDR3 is TGTGCCAGCAGCGTGTGGACTGGACGTGATACGCAGTATTTT. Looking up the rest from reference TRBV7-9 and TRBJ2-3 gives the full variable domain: DTGVSQNPRHKITKRGQNVTFRCDPISEHNRLYWYRQTLGQGPEFLTYFQNEAQLEKSRLLSDRFSAERPKGSFSTLEIQRTEQGDSAMYLCASSVWTGRDTQYFGPGTRLTVL.

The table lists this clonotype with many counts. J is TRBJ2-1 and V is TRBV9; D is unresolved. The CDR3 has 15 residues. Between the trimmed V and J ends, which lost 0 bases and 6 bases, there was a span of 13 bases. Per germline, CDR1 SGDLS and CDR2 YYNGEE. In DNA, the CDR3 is TGTGCCAGCAGCGTAGAGGGCTACTTCTCCAATGAGCAGTTCTTC. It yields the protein CASSVEGYFSNEQFF.

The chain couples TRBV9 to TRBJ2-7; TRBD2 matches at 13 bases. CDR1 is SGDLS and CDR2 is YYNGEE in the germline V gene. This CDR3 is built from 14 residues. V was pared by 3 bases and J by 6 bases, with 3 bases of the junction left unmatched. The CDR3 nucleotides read TGTGCCAGCAGCGAGGGGACTAGCGGGACCGAGCAGTACTTC. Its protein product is CASSEGTSGTEQYF.

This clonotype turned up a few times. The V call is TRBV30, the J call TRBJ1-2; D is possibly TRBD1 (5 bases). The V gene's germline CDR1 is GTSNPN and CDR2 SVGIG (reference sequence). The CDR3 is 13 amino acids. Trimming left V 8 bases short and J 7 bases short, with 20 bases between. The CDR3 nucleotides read TGTGCCGGGACCCTTGTAGGTCCTCCTGGCTACACCTTC. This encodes CAGTLVGPPGYTF.

The DNA of the CDR3 is TGTGCCAGCAGAAAGGGAGGGACAGGGGGAGTTAATGAAAAACTGTTTTTT. Translating gives CASRKGGTGGVNEKLFF. This chain joins TRBV12-3 or TRBV12-4 and TRBJ1-4; 11 positions match TRBD1. CDR3 length equals 17 residues. V lost 6 bases, J lost 4 bases, and 10 bases stayed unmatched.

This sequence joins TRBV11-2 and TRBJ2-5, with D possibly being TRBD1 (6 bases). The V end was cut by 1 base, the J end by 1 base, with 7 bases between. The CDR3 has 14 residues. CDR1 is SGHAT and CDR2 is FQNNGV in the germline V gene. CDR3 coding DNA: TGTGCCAGCAGCTTAGGACAGGTCCAAGAGACCCAGTACTTC. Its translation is CASSLGQVQETQYF. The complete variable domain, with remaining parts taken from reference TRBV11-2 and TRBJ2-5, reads EAGVAQSPRYKIIEKRQSVAFWCNPISGHATLYWYQQILGQGPKLLIQFQNNGVVDDSQLPKDRFSAERLKGVDSTLKIQPAKLEDSAVYLCASSLGQVQETQYFGPGTRLLVL.

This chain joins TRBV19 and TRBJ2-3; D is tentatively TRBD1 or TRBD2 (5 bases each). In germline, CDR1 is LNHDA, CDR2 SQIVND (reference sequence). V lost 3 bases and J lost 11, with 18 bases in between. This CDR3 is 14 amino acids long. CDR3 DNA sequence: TGTGCCAGTAGTATCACGTTCCGAGGGGACGAGCAGTATTTT. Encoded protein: CASSITFRGDEQYF.

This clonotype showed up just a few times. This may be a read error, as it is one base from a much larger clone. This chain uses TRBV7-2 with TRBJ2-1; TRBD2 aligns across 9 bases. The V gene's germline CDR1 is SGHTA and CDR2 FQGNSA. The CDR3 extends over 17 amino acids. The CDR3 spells CASSARSGTSSYSEQFF. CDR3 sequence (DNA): TGTGCCAGCAGTGCTCGGTCCGGGACTAGCTCCTACAGTGAGCAGTTCTTC. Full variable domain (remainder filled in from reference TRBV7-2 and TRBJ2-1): GAGVSQSPSNKVTEKGKDVELRCDPISGHTALYWYRQSLGQGLEFLIYFQGNSAPDKSGLPSDRFSAERTGGSVSTLTIQRTQQEDSAVYLCASSARSGTSSYSEQFFGPGTRLTVL.

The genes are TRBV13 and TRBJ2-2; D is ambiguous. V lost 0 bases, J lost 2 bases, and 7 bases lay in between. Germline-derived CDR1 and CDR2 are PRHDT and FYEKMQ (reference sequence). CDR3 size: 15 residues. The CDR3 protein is CASSLGTLNTGELFF. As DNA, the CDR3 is TGTGCCAGCAGCTTAGGGACATTAAACACCGGGGAGCTGTTTTTT.

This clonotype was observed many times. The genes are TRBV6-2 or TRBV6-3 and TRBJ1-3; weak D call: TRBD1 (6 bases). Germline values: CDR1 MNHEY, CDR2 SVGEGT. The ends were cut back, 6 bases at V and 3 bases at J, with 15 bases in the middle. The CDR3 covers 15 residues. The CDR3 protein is CASSRPDSLGNTIYF. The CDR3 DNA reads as TGTGCCAGCAGCCGTCCGGACAGCCTTGGAAACACCATATATTTT.

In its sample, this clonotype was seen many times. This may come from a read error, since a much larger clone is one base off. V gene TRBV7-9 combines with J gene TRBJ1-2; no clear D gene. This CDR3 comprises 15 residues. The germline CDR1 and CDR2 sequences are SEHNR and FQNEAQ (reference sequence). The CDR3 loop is CASSFGQAGGYGYPF. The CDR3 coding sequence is TGTGCCAGCAGCTTCGGGCAGGCCGGAGGCTATGGCTACCCCTTC.